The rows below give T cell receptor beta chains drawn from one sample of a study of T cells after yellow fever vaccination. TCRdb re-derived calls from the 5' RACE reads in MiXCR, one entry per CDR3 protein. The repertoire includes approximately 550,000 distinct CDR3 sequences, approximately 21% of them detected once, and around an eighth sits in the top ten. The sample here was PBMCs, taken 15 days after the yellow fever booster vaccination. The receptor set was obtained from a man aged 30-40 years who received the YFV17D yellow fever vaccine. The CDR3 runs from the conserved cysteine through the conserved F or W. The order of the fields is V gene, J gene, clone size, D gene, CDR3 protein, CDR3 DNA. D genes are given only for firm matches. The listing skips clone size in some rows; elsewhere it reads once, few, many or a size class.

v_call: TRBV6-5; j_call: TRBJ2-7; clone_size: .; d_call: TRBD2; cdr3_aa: CASSYLTSGSSYEQYF; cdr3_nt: TGTGCCAGCAGTTACCTGACTAGCGGGAGCTCCTACGAGCAGTACTTC
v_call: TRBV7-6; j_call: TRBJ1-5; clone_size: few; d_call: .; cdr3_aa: CASSLGSVTSDQPQHF; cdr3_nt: TGTGCCAGCAGCTTAGGTTCCGTCACCTCGGACCAGCCCCAGCATTTT
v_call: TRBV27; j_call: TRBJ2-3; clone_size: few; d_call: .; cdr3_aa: CASSLSLGWGTDTQYF; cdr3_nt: TGTGCCAGCAGTTTATCCCTTGGTTGGGGCACAGATACGCAGTATTTT
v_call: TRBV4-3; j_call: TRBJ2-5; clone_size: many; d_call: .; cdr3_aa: CASSQALDETQYF; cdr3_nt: TGCGCCAGCAGCCAAGCCCTAGACGAGACCCAGTACTTC
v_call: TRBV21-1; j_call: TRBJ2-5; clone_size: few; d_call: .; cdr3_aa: CASSKTRVLAGQETQYF; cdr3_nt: TGTGCCAGCAGCAAAACTAGGGTCCTAGCGGGACAAGAGACCCAGTACTTC
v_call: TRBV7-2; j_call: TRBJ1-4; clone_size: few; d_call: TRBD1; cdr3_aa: CASSLEGTVVFF; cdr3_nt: TGTGCCAGCAGCTTAGAAGGGACAGTTGTGTTTTTT
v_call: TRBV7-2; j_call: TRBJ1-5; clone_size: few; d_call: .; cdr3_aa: CASSLGGGAYSNQPQHF; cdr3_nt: TGTGCCAGCAGCTTAGGAGGGGGGGCGTATAGCAATCAGCCCCAGCATTTT
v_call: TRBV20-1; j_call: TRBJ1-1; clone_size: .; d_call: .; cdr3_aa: CTPGGLIEAFF; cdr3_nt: TGCACCCCTGGGGGCCTTATTGAAGCTTTCTTT
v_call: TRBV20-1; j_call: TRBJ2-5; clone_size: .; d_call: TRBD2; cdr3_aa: CSASPVSAGGRQETQYF; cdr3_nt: TGCAGTGCTAGCCCAGTTTCAGCGGGAGGCCGCCAAGAGACCCAGTACTTC
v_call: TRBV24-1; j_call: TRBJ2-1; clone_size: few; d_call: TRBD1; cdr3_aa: CATSDPGTGHREQFF; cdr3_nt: TGTGCCACCAGTGACCCCGGGACAGGGCACCGTGAGCAGTTCTTC
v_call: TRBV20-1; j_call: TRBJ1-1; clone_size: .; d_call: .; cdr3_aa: CSARSPNNMNTEAFF; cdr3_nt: TGCAGTGCAAGAAGCCCCAATAACATGAACACTGAAGCTTTCTTT
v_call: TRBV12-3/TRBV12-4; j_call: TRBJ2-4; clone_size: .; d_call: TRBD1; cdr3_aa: CASSRQGTKNIQYF; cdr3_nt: TGTGCCAGCAGTCGACAGGGGACCAAAAACATTCAGTACTTC
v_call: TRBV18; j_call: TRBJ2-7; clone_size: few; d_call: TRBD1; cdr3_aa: CASSPGQNYEQYF; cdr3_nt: TGCGCCAGCAGTCCGGGACAGAACTACGAGCAGTACTTC
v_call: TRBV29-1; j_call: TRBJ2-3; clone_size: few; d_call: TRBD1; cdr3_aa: CSVRDRGVSDTQYF; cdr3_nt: TGCAGCGTTCGGGACAGGGGAGTTTCAGATACGCAGTATTTT
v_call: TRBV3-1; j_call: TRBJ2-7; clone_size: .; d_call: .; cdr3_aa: CASSQDLRTYEQYF; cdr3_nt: TGTGCCAGCAGCCAAGATTTAAGAACCTACGAGCAGTACTTC
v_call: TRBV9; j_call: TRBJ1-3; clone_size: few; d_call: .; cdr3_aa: CASSVKADNSGNTIYF; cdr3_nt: TGTGCCAGCAGCGTAAAGGCAGATAACTCTGGAAACACCATATATTTT
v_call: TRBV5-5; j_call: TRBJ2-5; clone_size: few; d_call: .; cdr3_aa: CASSLSAQETQYF; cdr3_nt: TGTGCCAGCAGCTTAAGCGCGCAAGAGACCCAGTACTTC
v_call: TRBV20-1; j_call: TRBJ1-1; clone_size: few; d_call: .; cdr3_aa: CSARGPVHTEAFF; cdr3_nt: TGCAGTGCTAGAGGTCCAGTTCACACTGAAGCTTTCTTT
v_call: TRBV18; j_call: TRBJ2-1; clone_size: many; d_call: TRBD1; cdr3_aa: CASSPGTGSYNEQFF; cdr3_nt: TGTGCCAGCAGCCCTGGGACAGGGAGCTACAATGAGCAGTTCTTC
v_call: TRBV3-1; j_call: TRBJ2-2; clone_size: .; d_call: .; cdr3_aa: CASSQIPTSRELFF; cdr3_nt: TGTGCCAGCAGCCAAATTCCTACTAGCCGGGAGCTGTTTTTT
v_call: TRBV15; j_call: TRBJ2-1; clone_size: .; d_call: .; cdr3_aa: CATSSNGAIYNEQFF; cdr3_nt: TGTGCCACCAGCAGCAATGGGGCTATCTACAATGAGCAGTTCTTC
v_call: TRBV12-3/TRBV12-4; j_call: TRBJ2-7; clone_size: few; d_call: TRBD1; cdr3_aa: CASSPTGRYLSYEQYF; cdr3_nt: TGTGCCAGCAGCCCGACAGGGCGGTACTTATCCTACGAGCAGTACTTC
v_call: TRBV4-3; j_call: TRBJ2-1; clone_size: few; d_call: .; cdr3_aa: CASSQDRWEANEQFF; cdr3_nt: TGCGCCAGCAGCCAAGATCGTTGGGAGGCTAATGAGCAGTTCTTC
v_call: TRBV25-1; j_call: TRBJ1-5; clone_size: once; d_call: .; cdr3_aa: CASSDKGGGRNQPQHF; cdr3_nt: TGTGCCAGCAGTGACAAAGGGGGGGGCCGCAATCAGCCCCAGCATTTT
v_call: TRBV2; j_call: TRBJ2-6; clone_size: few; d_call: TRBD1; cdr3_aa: CASGGQAGANVLTF; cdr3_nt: TGTGCCAGCGGGGGACAGGCTGGGGCCAACGTCCTGACTTTC
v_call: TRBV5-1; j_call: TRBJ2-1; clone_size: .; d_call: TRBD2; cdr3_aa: CASSLGASGRVNEQFF; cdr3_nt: TGCGCCAGCAGCTTGGGTGCTAGCGGGAGGGTGAATGAGCAGTTCTTC
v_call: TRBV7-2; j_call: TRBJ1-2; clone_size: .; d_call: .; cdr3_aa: CASSLGGAGHGYTF; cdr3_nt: TGTGCCAGCAGCTTAGGGGGGGCAGGACATGGCTACACCTTC
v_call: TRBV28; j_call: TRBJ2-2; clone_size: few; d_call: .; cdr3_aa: CASSLPGYGTGELFF; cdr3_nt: TGTGCCAGCAGTTTACCAGGGTATGGCACCGGGGAGCTGTTTTTT
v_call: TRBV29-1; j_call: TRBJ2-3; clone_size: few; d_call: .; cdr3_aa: CSVEEGKADTQYF; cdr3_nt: TGCAGCGTTGAGGAAGGGAAGGCAGATACGCAGTATTTT
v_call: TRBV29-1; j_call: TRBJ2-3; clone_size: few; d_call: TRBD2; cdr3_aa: CSVGTSGSKDTQYF; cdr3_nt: TGCAGCGTTGGGACTAGCGGGAGTAAAGATACGCAGTATTTT
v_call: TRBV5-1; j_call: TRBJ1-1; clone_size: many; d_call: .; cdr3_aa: CASSFGRLNTEAFF; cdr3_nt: TGCGCCAGCAGCTTTGGGCGGCTGAACACTGAAGCTTTCTTT
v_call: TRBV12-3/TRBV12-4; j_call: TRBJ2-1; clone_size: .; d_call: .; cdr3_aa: CASSPILSSYNEQFF; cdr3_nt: TGTGCCAGCAGTCCCATATTGAGCTCCTACAATGAGCAGTTCTTC
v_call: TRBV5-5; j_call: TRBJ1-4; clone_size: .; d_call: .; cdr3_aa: CASSLQGGATNEKLFF; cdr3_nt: TGTGCCAGCAGCCTTCAGGGTGGTGCAACTAATGAAAAACTGTTTTTT
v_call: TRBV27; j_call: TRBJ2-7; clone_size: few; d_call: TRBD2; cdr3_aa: CASSLSFGGTYEQYF; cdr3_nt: TGTGCCAGCAGTTTATCTTTCGGGGGGACCTACGAGCAGTACTTC
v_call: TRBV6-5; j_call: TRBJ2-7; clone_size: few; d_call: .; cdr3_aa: CASSYSAEAYEQYF; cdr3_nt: TGTGCCAGCAGTTACTCGGCGGAAGCCTACGAGCAGTACTTC
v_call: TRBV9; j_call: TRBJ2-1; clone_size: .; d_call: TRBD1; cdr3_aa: CASSTRQGMNEQFF; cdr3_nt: TGTGCCAGCAGCACCAGACAGGGGATGAATGAGCAGTTCTTC
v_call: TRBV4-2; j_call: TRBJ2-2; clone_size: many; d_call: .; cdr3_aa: CASSQDTGELFF; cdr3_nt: TGTGCCAGCAGCCAAGACACCGGGGAGCTGTTTTTT
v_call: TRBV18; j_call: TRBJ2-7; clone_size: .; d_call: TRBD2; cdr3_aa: CASSPPAGGHYEQYF; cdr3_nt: TGTGCCAGCTCACCACCGGCGGGGGGACATTACGAGCAGTACTTC
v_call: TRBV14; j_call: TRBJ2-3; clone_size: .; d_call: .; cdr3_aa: CASSREYDTQYF; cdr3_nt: TGTGCCAGCAGCCGAGAATACGATACGCAGTATTTT
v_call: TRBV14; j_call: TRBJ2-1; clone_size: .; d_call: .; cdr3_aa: CASSPQPGLQGTGTYNEQFF; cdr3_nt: TGTGCCAGCAGCCCCCAACCAGGGCTACAGGGGACTGGAACTTACAATGAGCAGTTCTTC
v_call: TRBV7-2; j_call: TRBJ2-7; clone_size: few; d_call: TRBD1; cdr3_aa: CASSIGTGRQGLPGYF; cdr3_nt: TGTGCCAGCAGCATCGGGACAGGGCGACAAGGACTCCCGGGGTACTTC
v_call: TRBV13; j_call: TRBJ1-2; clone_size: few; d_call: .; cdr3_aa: CASSLGTYRGYTF; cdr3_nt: TGTGCCAGCAGCTTAGGGACCTATCGGGGCTACACCTTC
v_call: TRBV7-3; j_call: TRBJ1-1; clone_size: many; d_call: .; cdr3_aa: CASSLTPPSEAFF; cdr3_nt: TGTGCCAGCAGCTTAACCCCGCCTTCTGAAGCTTTCTTT
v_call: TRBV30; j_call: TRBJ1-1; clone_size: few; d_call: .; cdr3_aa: CAWRGSGTEAFF; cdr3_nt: TGTGCCTGGAGGGGGAGCGGCACTGAAGCTTTCTTT
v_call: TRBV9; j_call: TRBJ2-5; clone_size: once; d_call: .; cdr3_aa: CASSGVGETQYF; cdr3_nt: TGTGCCAGCAGCGGAGTGGGGGAGACCCAGTACTTC
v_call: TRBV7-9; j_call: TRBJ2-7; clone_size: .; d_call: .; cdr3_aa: CASSLAFDYEQYF; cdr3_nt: TGTGCCAGCAGCTTAGCGTTCGACTACGAGCAGTACTTC
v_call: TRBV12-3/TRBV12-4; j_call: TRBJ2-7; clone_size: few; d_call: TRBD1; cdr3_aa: CASSLTGTGQAEQYF; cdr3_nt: TGTGCCAGCAGTTTAACCGGGACAGGGCAAGCCGAGCAGTACTTC
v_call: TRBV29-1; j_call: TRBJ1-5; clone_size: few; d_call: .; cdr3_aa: CSVEGMVGQPQHF; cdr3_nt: TGCAGCGTTGAAGGCATGGTCGGGCAGCCCCAGCATTTT
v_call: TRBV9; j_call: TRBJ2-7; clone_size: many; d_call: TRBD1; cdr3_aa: CASSVGQTYEQYF; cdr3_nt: TGTGCCAGCAGCGTGGGACAGACGTACGAGCAGTACTTC
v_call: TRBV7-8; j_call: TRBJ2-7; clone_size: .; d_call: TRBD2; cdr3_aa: CASSPTTSGPYEQYF; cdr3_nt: TGTGCCAGCAGCCCTACGACTAGCGGGCCCTACGAGCAGTACTTC
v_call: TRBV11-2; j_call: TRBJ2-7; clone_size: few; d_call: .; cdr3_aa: CASSLKEWYEQYF; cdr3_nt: TGTGCCAGCAGCTTAAAGGAGTGGTACGAGCAGTACTTC
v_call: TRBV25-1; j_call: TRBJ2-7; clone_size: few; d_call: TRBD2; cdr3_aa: CASSALLAGVHEQYF; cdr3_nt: TGTGCCAGCAGTGCCTTACTAGCGGGAGTCCACGAGCAGTACTTC
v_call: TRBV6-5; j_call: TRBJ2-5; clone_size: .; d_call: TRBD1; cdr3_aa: CASSYFAGGGETQYF; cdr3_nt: TGTGCCAGCAGTTACTTTGCAGGGGGCGGGGAGACCCAGTACTTC
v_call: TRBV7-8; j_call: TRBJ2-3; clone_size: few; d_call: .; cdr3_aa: CASTSDRRLWMDTQYF; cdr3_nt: TGTGCCAGCACTAGCGACAGGCGTCTTTGGATGGATACGCAGTATTTT
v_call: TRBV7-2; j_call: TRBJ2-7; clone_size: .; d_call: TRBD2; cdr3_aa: CASREAGGYEQYF; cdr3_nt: TGTGCCAGCCGGGAAGCGGGAGGGTACGAGCAGTACTTC
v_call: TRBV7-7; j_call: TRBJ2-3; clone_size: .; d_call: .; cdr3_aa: CASSSVDVDTQYF; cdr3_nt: TGTGCTAGCAGCTCAGTAGATGTAGATACGCAGTATTTT
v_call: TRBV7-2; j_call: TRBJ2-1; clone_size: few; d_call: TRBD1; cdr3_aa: CASSLGQGVFNEQFF; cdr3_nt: TGTGCCAGCAGCTTAGGGCAGGGGGTATTTAATGAGCAGTTCTTC
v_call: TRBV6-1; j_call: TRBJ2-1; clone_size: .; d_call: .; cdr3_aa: CASSLGLTGGLYEQFF; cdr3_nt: TGTGCCAGCAGCCTAGGACTAACAGGCGGTCTCTATGAGCAGTTCTTC
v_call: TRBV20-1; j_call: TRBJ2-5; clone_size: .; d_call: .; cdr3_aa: CSAGGGQGHQETQYF; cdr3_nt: TGCAGTGCTGGGGGGGGCCAGGGCCATCAAGAGACCCAGTACTTC